The 29 T cell receptor beta chains given below trace back to one sample, sequenced in a study of human T cells and chemical hapten exposure. Time point described: patch test 2, 6 weeks after DPC sensitization. The treatment denotes: therapeutic diphenylcyclopropenone sensitization with weekly scalp DPC. From the RACE reads, TCRdb called clonotypes with MiXCR, one entry per CDR3 protein. Among approximately 84,000 distinct CDR3 sequences, about 10% were seen once, and the ten largest hold 2% to 2.5%. The sequenced sample was whole blood, obtained in connection with sensitization to the hapten diphenylcyclopropenone (DPC). The receptors stem from a woman aged 30 to 39 with alopecia areata. Some clones in this sample may be carry-over from other donors' samples.

This clonotype has ten or more counts. The rearrangement links TRBV7-9 to TRBJ2-7, with 11 bases matching TRBD2. CDR1 is SEHNR and CDR2 is FQNEAQ in the germline V gene (reference sequence). CDR3 length: 14 residues. V lost 5 bases, J lost 7 bases, and 7 bases stayed unmatched. The CDR3 region is CASSPTSGGGEQYF. DNA of the CDR3: TGTGCCAGCAGCCCCACTAGCGGGGGAGGAGAGCAGTACTTC.

This clonotype was picked up many times. The chain has TRBV29-1 and TRBJ2-7; 9 bases map to TRBD1. CDR3 length equals 14 residues. J lost 1 base, V lost 5 bases, and 6 bases had no gene match. In germline, CDR1 is SQVTM, CDR2 ANQGSEA. CDR3 bases: TGCAGCGTTCAGGGCGGGACAGGGTCCTACGAGCAGTACTTC. This codes for CSVQGGTGSYEQYF.

In its sample, this clonotype was seen a few times. The chain joins TRBV5-4 to TRBJ2-3; D is undetermined. Germline V gene sequence: CDR1 SGHNT, CDR2 YYREEE (reference sequence). V lost 2 bases to trimming and J lost 2 bases, with 9 bases between them. This CDR3 region has 14 residues. CDR3 DNA: TGTGCCAGCAGCTTTTTTCCTGACACAGATACGCAGTATTTT. Its translation: CASSFFPDTDTQYF.

The chain links TRBV12-3 or TRBV12-4 to TRBJ2-1; 10 bases fit TRBD2. The CDR3 extends over 15 amino acids. V lost 3 bases, J lost 15 bases, and 14 bases stayed unmatched. The CDR3 protein is CASSFSSLAGALGFF. The CDR3, as DNA: TGTGCCAGCAGTTTTTCGTCTCTAGCGGGAGCCCTCGGGTTCTTC.

This clonotype was counted at least ten times. The chain couples TRBV28 to TRBJ2-3; D ambiguous. Trimming stripped 2 bases from V and 4 bases from J, with 10 bases between. CDR3 length: 14 amino acids. The germline V gene has CDR1 MDHEN and CDR2 SYDVKM. The chain's CDR3 is CASSLAPSPDTQYF. CDR3 nucleotide sequence: TGTGCCAGCAGTTTAGCCCCCTCTCCAGATACGCAGTATTTT.

This clonotype was found many times. The CDR3 DNA reads TGTGCCACAATAGGGGACAAGAACACCGGGGAGCTGTTTTTT. The encoded protein is CATIGDKNTGELFF. The chain carries TRBV10-3 and TRBJ2-2; the D gene is possibly TRBD1 (6 bases). The CDR3 contains 14 residues. V shed 10 bases and J shed 1 base, with 13 bases lying between them. CDR1 and CDR2 (germline): ENHRY, SYGVKD.

This clonotype has a count of ten or more. J is TRBJ1-2 and V is TRBV13; 8 bases are a match to TRBD1. The germline V gene encodes CDR1 PRHDT and CDR2 FYEKMQ (reference sequence). The CDR3 runs to 14 residues. J gave up 8 bases and V 1 base, and 6 bases lay outside the gene matches. The CDR3: CASSLAGGVGGYTF. In nucleotides, the CDR3 is TGTGCCAGCAGCTTAGCAGGGGGCGTAGGCGGCTACACCTTC.

The CDR3 DNA sequence: TGTGCCAGCTCACCCGGACAGGGGGCGTGGGGCAATCAGCCCCAGCATTTT. Its translation: CASSPGQGAWGNQPQHF. J is TRBJ1-5 and V is TRBV18; 11 nucleotides align to TRBD1. The germline gives CDR1 KGHSH, CDR2 LQKENI. This CDR3 region has 17 residues. V gave up 3 bases and J gave up 2 bases; unmatched junction bases: 6. Filled out from reference TRBV18 and TRBJ1-5, the complete variable domain reads NAGVMQNPRHLVRRRGQEARLRCSPMKGHSHVYWYRQLPEEGLKFMVYLQKENIIDESGMPKERFSAEFPKEGPSILRIQQVVRGDSAAYFCASSPGQGAWGNQPQHFGDGTRLSIL.

The chain links TRBV20-1 to TRBJ1-3; D gene ambiguous. CDR3 length: 15 residues. V lost 0 bases to trimming and J lost 0 bases, with 9 bases between them. Germline V lookup: CDR1 DFQATT, CDR2 SNEGSKA (reference sequence). The CDR3 loop reads CSARDYLFSGNTIYF. The DNA for the CDR3 is TGCAGTGCTAGAGATTACCTGTTCTCTGGAAACACCATATATTTT.

Ten or more counts support this clonotype. The chain carries TRBV6-2 or TRBV6-3 and TRBJ1-1, with D unclear. Trimming took 0 bases from V and 4 from J, leaving 0 bases between them. The CDR3 totals 11 residues. Germline assignment: CDR1 MNHEY and CDR2 SVGEGT. In nucleotides, the CDR3 is TGTGCCAGCAGTTACTCCACTGAAGCTTTCTTT. As protein: CASSYSTEAFF.

This clonotype was recorded at least ten times. V gene TRBV5-1 combines with J gene TRBJ2-6, with 10 bases aligning to TRBD1. CDR1 and CDR2 (germline): SGHRS, YFSETQ. The CDR3 covers 16 residues. The V segment lost 4 bases and the J segment 2 bases; nucleotides outside the gene matches: 3. This CDR3 is CASSLTGGAGANVLTF. CDR3 coding DNA: TGCGCCAGCAGCCTGACAGGGGGCGCTGGGGCCAACGTCCTGACTTTC.

This clonotype was observed a handful of times. The chain employs TRBV3-1 and TRBJ2-7, with 7 positions matching TRBD1. CDR3 length: 15 amino acids. The trim removed 0 bases at V and 4 bases at J, leaving 6 bases unmatched. Germline CDR1 reads LGHDT; CDR2 reads YNNKEL (reference sequence). The CDR3 sequence is CASSQEQAGGYEQYF. DNA of the CDR3: TGTGCCAGCAGCCAAGAGCAGGCAGGGGGTTACGAGCAGTACTTC.

On this clonotype: A much larger clone is a single base away; this may be a read error. The chain couples TRBV2 to TRBJ1-1; TRBD1 is a possible D gene (6 bases). With 5 bases removed from V and 3 bases from J, the gap between germline ends came to 7 bases. CDR3 length: 12 amino acids. Germline loops: CDR1 SNHLY, CDR2 FYNNEI. The CDR3 DNA is TGTGCCAGCAGTCAGGGGTACACTGAAGCTTTCTTT. This codes for CASSQGYTEAFF.

This clonotype came up many times. This sequence joins TRBV7-9 and TRBJ2-1; 11 bases fit TRBD2. Trimming removed 3 bases from V and 4 bases from J; junction bases left unmatched: 2. Germline V gene lookup returns CDR1 SEHNR and CDR2 FQNEAQ (reference sequence). The CDR3 spans 15 residues. CDR3 residues: CASSLTSGTYNEQFF. The CDR3 DNA sequence: TGTGCCAGCAGCTTGACTAGCGGGACATACAATGAGCAGTTCTTC. Complete variable domain (other parts from reference TRBV7-9 and TRBJ2-1): DTGVSQNPRHKITKRGQNVTFRCDPISEHNRLYWYRQTLGQGPEFLTYFQNEAQLEKSRLLSDRFSAERPKGSFSTLEIQRTEQGDSAMYLCASSLTSGTYNEQFFGPGTRLTVL.

This clonotype was observed many times. The chain employs TRBV24-1 and TRBJ1-2; no definite D call. The CDR3 spans 13 residues. The germline V and J ends were trimmed by 5 bases and 0 bases, with 6 bases remaining between them. In germline, CDR1 is KGHDR, CDR2 SFDVKD. The CDR3 reads CATSGEANYGYTF. The CDR3 DNA is TGTGCCACCAGTGGAGAGGCTAACTATGGCTACACCTTC.

This clonotype has a count of ten or more. The chain links TRBV18 to TRBJ2-2; D is tentatively TRBD1 or TRBD2 (5 bases each). The CDR3 is made up of 15 amino acids. Trimming cost V 2 bases and J 0 bases, with 7 bases left between them. Germline V gene lookup returns CDR1 KGHSH and CDR2 LQKENI. The CDR3 sequence is CASSPGGSNTGELFF. The CDR3 bases are TGTGCCAGCTCACCAGGGGGTTCGAACACCGGGGAGCTGTTTTTT.

This clonotype was found many times. The V and J genes are TRBV19 and TRBJ1-5; maybe TRBD1 (5 bases). Deletions cut 7 bases from V and 0 bases from J, with 16 bases between. Germline CDR1 and CDR2: LNHDA and SQIVND (reference sequence). The CDR3 covers 16 residues. CDR3 coding DNA: TGTGCCAGTACTTCGACAGCGGGGTATAGCAATCAGCCCCAGCATTTT. Translated: CASTSTAGYSNQPQHF.

This clonotype showed up just a few times. The chain is built from TRBV11-1 and TRBJ2-1; D is undetermined. The V and J ends lost 2 bases and 8 bases respectively, with 10 bases between them. Germline V gene sequence: CDR1 SGHAT, CDR2 FQDESV (reference sequence). This CDR3 region has 13 residues. CDR3 sequence: CASSLSQTDEQFF. As DNA, the CDR3 is TGTGCCAGCAGCTTAAGCCAAACCGATGAGCAGTTCTTC.

This clonotype showed up just a few times. The CDR3 here is CASSLRTAVPPQHF. CDR3 DNA sequence: TGTGCCAGTAGTTTAAGGACGGCGGTCCCGCCCCAGCATTTT. The chain combines TRBV19 with TRBJ1-5; no clear D. Germline V gene lookup returns CDR1 LNHDA and CDR2 SQIVND (reference sequence). Trimming pared 5 bases from V and 9 bases from J, leaving 17 bases between. This CDR3 contains 14 residues.

The chain recombines TRBV28 with TRBJ2-5, with 11 bases that match TRBD2. The CDR3 is 14 amino acids. Germline values: CDR1 MDHEN, CDR2 SYDVKM. V lost 4 bases to trimming and J lost 5 bases; unmatched junction nucleotides: 3. CDR3: CASSSLAGDETQYF. The CDR3 coding sequence is TGTGCCAGCAGTTCACTAGCGGGAGATGAGACCCAGTACTTC.

The table lists this clonotype with many counts. The CDR3 DNA reads as TGCAGCGTTCCAACGACAGGGACCTATGGCTACACCTTC. Translated: CSVPTTGTYGYTF. The chain carries TRBV29-1 and TRBJ1-2, with 7 positions matching TRBD1. Germline lookup yields CDR1 SQVTM and CDR2 ANQGSEA. CDR3 size: 13 residues. The ends lost 5 bases at V and 4 bases at J; junction bases unmatched: 7.

This clonotype was seen a few times. The V gene is TRBV7-2, the J gene TRBJ1-4; weak D call: TRBD1 (5 bases). V lost 3 bases and J 6 bases, leaving 11 bases between the germline ends. The CDR3 length is 14 residues. Germline CDR1 and CDR2: SGHTA and FQGNSA. The CDR3: CASSFQGGDEKLFF. The CDR3 nucleotides read TGTGCCAGCAGCTTCCAGGGTGGTGATGAAAAACTGTTTTTT.

This clonotype was seen only a few times. This chain links TRBV5-1 with TRBJ2-5; TRBD1 aligns across 7 bases. V was pared by 0 bases and J by 6 bases, with 11 bases of the junction left unmatched. CDR3 length: 16 residues. The germline V gene has CDR1 SGHRS and CDR2 YFSETQ. CDR3 sequence: CASSLGYRDSRKTQYF. The CDR3, as DNA: TGCGCCAGCAGCTTGGGGTACCGGGACAGTAGGAAGACCCAGTACTTC.

This clonotype occurred many times. This chain connects TRBV3-1 to TRBJ1-6; no reliable D call. This CDR3 has 14 amino acids. CDR1 and CDR2 from the germline V gene are LGHDT and YNNKEL (reference sequence). With 2 bases removed from V and 7 bases from J, the gap between germline ends came to 9 bases. CDR3: CASSQLPQNSPLHF. In DNA form, the CDR3 reads TGTGCCAGCAGCCAACTACCCCAGAATTCACCCCTCCACTTT.

This clonotype came up many times. The rearrangement uses TRBV27 and TRBJ1-4; possible D gene TRBD1, 6 bases. Trimming removed 3 bases at V and 3 bases at J, with 11 bases between. The CDR3 extends over 15 amino acids. The germline gives CDR1 MNHEY, CDR2 SMNVEV (reference sequence). The CDR3 reads CASSLGGASNEKLFF. In DNA form, the CDR3 reads TGTGCCAGCAGTTTGGGGGGCGCGTCTAATGAAAAACTGTTTTTT.

This chain uses TRBV7-2 with TRBJ2-3; 8 positions match TRBD2. The CDR3 is 14 residues long. CDR1 is SGHTA and CDR2 is FQGNSA in the germline V gene. V trimming: 5 bases; J trimming: 9 bases; junction bases outside the gene matches: 10. The CDR3 reads CASSHNGGDGTQYF. As DNA, the CDR3 is TGTGCCAGCAGCCACAACGGGGGGGACGGCACGCAGTATTTT.

V and J are TRBV6-2 or TRBV6-3 and TRBJ2-2; 12 positions agree with TRBD2. The CDR3 is 17 residues long. CDR1 and CDR2 (germline): MNHEY, SVGEGT. J was trimmed by 3 bases and V by 5 bases; bases with no gene match: 7. The CDR3 nucleotides are TGTGCCAGCAGTCCCCCCGGACTAGCGGGACACACCGGGGAGCTGTTTTTT. This translates into CASSPPGLAGHTGELFF.

This clonotype showed up many times. The genes are TRBV5-1 and TRBJ2-5, with TRBD1 as a possible D gene (6 bases). CDR1 and CDR2 from the germline V gene are SGHRS and YFSETQ. V lost 4 bases to trimming and J lost 0 bases, with 16 bases between them. This CDR3 contains 16 residues. The CDR3 coding sequence is TGCGCCAGCAGCAGCCGGGACATCAACTACCAAGAGACCCAGTACTTC. Translation gives CASSSRDINYQETQYF.

V gene TRBV10-3 combines with J gene TRBJ2-5; no clear D. Per germline, CDR1 ENHRY and CDR2 SYGVKD. The CDR3 spans 11 residues. V lost 2 bases and J lost 5, with 3 bases in between. DNA of the CDR3: TGTGCCATCAGTGAGCTGGAGACCCAGTACTTC. It codes for CAISELETQYF.